What follows is one TCR beta chain and its context. Its antigen is still unknown. Nothing much larger sits one base from this clone, and base qualities are not available. The data were obtained in a study of PD-1 blockade in classical Hodgkin lymphoma (dated by TCRdb to between 2020 and 2021). General notes on the study: Nivolumab dosing was 3 mg/kg intravenously every 2 weeks, continuing until either disease progression or unacceptable toxicity. A peripheral blood immune signature of response to PD-1 blockade in classical Hodgkin lymphoma was defined using TCR beta sequencing and CyTOF.

Measured from the cysteine to the phenylalanine, the CDR3 is 18 residues long. Of the read, only the CDR3 DNA is kept; its 54 bases are in frame from base 1. From the germline V gene, CDR1 is SGHAT and CDR2 is FQNNGV. V loses 0 bases, J loses 0 bases, and the germline ends lie 15 bases apart. Genomic DNA was isolated using the Qiagen DNeasy kit from unsorted PBMCs as well as from negatively selected CD4+ and CD8+ fractions. TCR beta CDR3 regions were amplified by immunoSEQ multiplex PCR using primers annealing to V and J segments. A synthetic immune receptor repertoire was used to minimize amplification bias, and remaining bias was computationally removed after sequencing. On the authors' methods: Repertoire diversity was quantified as the Shannon entropy index using custom Python scripts. Unsorted, CD4+ and CD8+ repertoires were analyzed separately, except in combined analyses where CD4+ and CD8+ sequences were merged in silico. A clone was considered expanded if an increase in frequency of at least 2-fold after treatment relative to C1D1 was found, and a pseudocount of 0.5 was applied to clones undetected at baseline. Singleton clones were defined as clones with 0 or 1 copy at C1D1, and non-singleton clones were defined as clones with 2 or more copies. Clones expanded in unsorted samples were labelled as CD4+, CD8+ or unknown by matching protein sequences in sorted samples from the same patient. Wilcoxon tests on paired samples were used to test changes in diversity from C1D1 to C4D1. TCRdb limited this immuneACCESS table to in-frame rearrangements with V and J called. A share of clones is missing; checked studies link under half to unresolved V genes, and the rest is unexplained. That table gives V, J and clone size, and the DNA gave D and trimming. The sample records some 150,000 clones, nearly 80% of which are singletons. The top ten clones comprise roughly 9.2% of the sample.

According to the study, the label for this sample's time point signals: cycle 2 day 1 (C2D1) of nivolumab. Every trial patient had relapsed after autologous stem cell transplantation, and cohorts A, B and C differed in prior brentuximab vedotin exposure. The trial cohort included 50 to 60 patients with relapsed/refractory classical Hodgkin lymphoma, and each patient had a best overall response of complete response, partial response or progressive disease. Single-agent nivolumab was administered to trial patients in the multi-cohort phase II CheckMate 205 trial. An independent review committee assessed best overall response by applying the 2007 International Working Group response criteria. Trial PBMCs were collected immediately before nivolumab initiation (C1D1) and during therapy at cycle 2 day 1 and cycle 4 day 1. Peripheral blood was collected in 8 mL Vacutainer Cell Preparation Tubes, from which PBMCs were isolated by centrifugation and then cryopreserved.

Paper-wide results and their limitations: The study was restricted to a single clinical trial cohort, and the causes of repertoire differences, possibly disease activity or prior therapy, were left undefined. Lower diversity was seen in patients whose nivolumab began less than 1 year after ASCT, and these patients were left out of later analyses so that immune reconstitution would not confound the results. Baseline TCR diversity was reported as lower in newly diagnosed patients than in healthy donors, and lower still in relapsed/refractory patients. A significant rise by C4D1 was seen in CD4+ but not CD8+ TCR diversity (p=0.0027 vs p=0.16), with the rise being most apparent in complete responders (p=0.02). Among trial patients, those achieving complete response had baseline diversity similar to that of newly diagnosed patients, while diversity was significantly lower in partial responders and progressors.

This receptor was taken from a human donor with classical Hodgkin lymphoma. The V gene is TRBV11-2 and the J gene is TRBJ2-4, with the D segment identity uncertain. The source material was peripheral blood mononuclear cells (PBMCs), sampled before the second cycle of nivolumab. At the DNA level, the sequence is TGTGCCAGCAGCTTAGAGGTCGACGGACGGAGAGCCAAAAACATTCAGTACTTC. The translation is CASSLEVDGRRAKNIQYF.